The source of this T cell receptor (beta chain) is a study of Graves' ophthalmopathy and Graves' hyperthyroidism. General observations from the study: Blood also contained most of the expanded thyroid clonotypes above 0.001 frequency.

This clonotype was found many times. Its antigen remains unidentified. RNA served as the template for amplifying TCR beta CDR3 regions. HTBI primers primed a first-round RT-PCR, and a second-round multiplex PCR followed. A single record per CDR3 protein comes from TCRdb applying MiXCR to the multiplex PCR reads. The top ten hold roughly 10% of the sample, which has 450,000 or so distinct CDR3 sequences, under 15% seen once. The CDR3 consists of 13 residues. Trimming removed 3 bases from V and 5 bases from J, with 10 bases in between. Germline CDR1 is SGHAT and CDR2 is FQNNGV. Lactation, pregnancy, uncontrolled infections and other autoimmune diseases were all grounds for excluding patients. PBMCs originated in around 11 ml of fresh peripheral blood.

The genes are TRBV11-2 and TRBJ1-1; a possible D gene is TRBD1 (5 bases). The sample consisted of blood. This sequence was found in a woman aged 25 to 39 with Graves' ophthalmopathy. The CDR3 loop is CASSLGVLTEAFF. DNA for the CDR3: TGTGCCAGCAGCTTGGGGGTATTGACTGAAGCTTTCTTT.